The rows below give T cell receptor beta chains drawn from one sample of a study of long-term antiretroviral therapy in people with HIV. This table comes from immunoSEQ multiplex PCR, and its TCRdb copy is limited to in-frame clones, with some not included. The sample lists about 20,000 clones; about 89% were seen once. The source was unsorted PBMCs, collected 0.5 years after starting antiretroviral therapy. Source of these receptors: a man in his forties with HIV. Both conserved end residues are part of each CDR3. Expanded clones are given a class, and other clones once, few, many or no size at all.

v_call	clone_size	j_call	cdr3_aa
TRBV6-5	few	TRBJ1-1	CASSSRDVPRWTEAFF
TRBV6-1	.	TRBJ2-7	CASSDSGGVGTGKSNEQYF
TRBV27	.	TRBJ2-2	CASSLGQGLTTGELFF
TRBV19	.	TRBJ2-6	CASSRAGTQNVLTF
TRBV27	.	TRBJ2-3	CASSLFPSGGTDTQYF
TRBV7-9	.	TRBJ1-5	CASGRGSNQPQHF
TRBV11-2	.	TRBJ1-1	CASSSQGAGTEAFF
TRBV11-2	.	TRBJ2-2	CASSPGPPAGELFF
TRBV9	.	TRBJ2-7	CASSVGLRGYEQYF
TRBV29-1	.	TRBJ2-2	CSVEDRQASTGELFF
TRBV6-5	.	TRBJ2-7	CASSYGRGAYEQYF
TRBV28	.	TRBJ2-7	CASSEGFATYEQYF
TRBV11-2	.	TRBJ2-1	CASIQGSGGASVGEQFF
TRBV10-2	few	TRBJ1-1	CASSGQDYTEAFF
TRBV2	.	TRBJ2-3	CASRDPVSSGRPDTQYF
TRBV18	once	TRBJ1-1	CASYPDVRVSFGVTEAFF
TRBV12-5	.	TRBJ1-6	CASGPGSNSSPLHF
TRBV7-9	.	TRBJ1-1	CASSSGLLEAFF
TRBV16	.	TRBJ2-2	CASSQSIPSANTGELFF
TRBV7-6	.	TRBJ2-2	CASSLEGFAGELFF
TRBV7-9	.	TRBJ1-4	CASSLKGGTNEKLFF
TRBV7-2	.	TRBJ2-5	CASSQGGVETQYF
TRBV28	.	TRBJ2-7	CAGPEVAYEQYF
TRBV5-6	.	TRBJ2-3	CASSPAGGGTDTQYF
TRBV11-3	.	TRBJ2-5	CASSLRVVRGGETQYF
TRBV5-1	.	TRBJ2-5	CASIATPGLGETQYF